This TCR beta chain was captured in a study of T cells in Graves' hyperthyroidism and ophthalmopathy. TCR beta CDR3 sequences were amplified from RNA transcripts. Primed by the HTBI set, a first-round RT-PCR was run on the TCR CDR3. TCRdb re-derived calls from the multiplex PCR reads in MiXCR, one entry per CDR3 protein. The data contain about 24,000 distinct CDR3 sequences, about 53% of them singletons. Lactation, pregnancy, other autoimmune disease or uncontrolled infection led to exclusion of patients. Before ophthalmopathy appeared, progressors gave blood at initial hyperthyroidism diagnosis. The V end lost 1 base, the J end lost 1 base, and 5 bases lay between the germline ends. This CDR3 is built from 13 residues. The V gene's germline CDR1 is SGDLS and CDR2 YYNGEE. This clonotype is categorized as medium-sized (0.01 to 0.1%).

Sequencing used blood. This clonotype was sampled from a woman aged 35 to 49 with Graves' hyperthyroidism that later progressed to Graves' ophthalmopathy. V gene TRBV9 combines with J gene TRBJ1-1; TRBD1 might be the D (5 bases). As DNA, the CDR3 is TGTGCCAGCAGCGTAACAGGGAACACTGAAGCTTTCTTT. It yields the protein CASSVTGNTEAFF.